One and the same sample provided the 20 T cell receptor beta chains below, sequenced in a study of cytomegalovirus exposure and HLA in healthy donors. Produced via immunoSEQ multiplex PCR; TCRdb's table is partial and in-frame only. The sample includes about 88,000 clones, approximately 81% seen only once; the top ten take about 12%. Specimen: PBMCs. The receptors were gathered from a woman between 18 and 30 years old in good health and CMV-seropositive.

The rearrangement links TRBV7-3 to TRBJ1-3, with unresolved D. The CDR3 totals 14 residues. Germline V lookup: CDR1 SGHTA, CDR2 FQGTGA. V was shortened by 5 bases and J by 4 bases, with 12 bases between the two germline ends. The CDR3 DNA sequence: TGTGCCAGCAGCCCTTCGCACAAGGGAAACACCATATATTTT. It encodes CASSPSHKGNTIYF.

The chain employs TRBV5-1 and TRBJ1-2, with D maybe TRBD1 (5 bases). V was trimmed by 0 bases and J by 4 bases, leaving 10 bases between them. CDR3 length equals 14 residues. CDR1 and CDR2 (germline): SGHRS, YFSETQ. The CDR3 loop is CASSLEGRGYGYTF. The DNA for the CDR3 is TGCGCCAGCAGCTTGGAGGGGAGGGGCTATGGCTACACCTTC.

V and J are TRBV28 and TRBJ1-2; a possible D gene is TRBD1 (6 bases). The CDR3 has 15 amino acids. Germline values: CDR1 MDHEN, CDR2 SYDVKM. V was pared by 7 bases and J by 8 bases, with 23 bases between. The CDR3 sequence: CASTSLTPQGRGYTF. Here the CDR3 DNA reads TGTGCCAGCACCTCTCTAACCCCCCAGGGGCGAGGCTACACCTTC.

The chain couples TRBV5-4 to TRBJ2-3; 9 nucleotides match TRBD2. Germline CDR1 is SGHNT and CDR2 is YYREEE (reference sequence). V was pared by 0 bases and J by 1 base, with 6 bases of the junction left unmatched. The CDR3 sequence is 17 residues long. The CDR3 is CASSLGVAGAGTDTQYF. In nucleotides, the CDR3 is TGTGCCAGCAGCTTGGGAGTAGCGGGGGCCGGCACAGATACGCAGTATTTT.

The chain joins TRBV18 to TRBJ1-2; no definite D call. The CDR3 extends over 15 amino acids. Per the germline V gene, CDR1 is KGHSH and CDR2 is LQKENI. Trimming left V 2 bases short and J 4 bases short, with 14 bases between. The CDR3 protein is CASSPTGREGYGYTF. In nucleotides, the CDR3 is TGTGCCAGCTCACCAACGGGGAGGGAAGGCTATGGCTACACCTTC.

The chain combines TRBV28 with TRBJ1-1; D is unclear. Germline CDR1 and CDR2: MDHEN and SYDVKM. CDR3 size: 13 residues. The ends were cut back, 7 bases at V and 4 bases at J, with 13 bases in the middle. The CDR3 protein is CASMAHRGTEAFF. CDR3 bases: TGTGCCAGCATGGCCCACCGAGGCACTGAAGCTTTCTTT.

The V gene is TRBV9, the J gene TRBJ2-3; 7 bases line up with TRBD1. Looked up from germline, CDR1 is SGDLS and CDR2 is YYNGEE. V trimming: 3 bases; J trimming: 7 bases; junction bases outside the gene matches: 2. The CDR3 runs to 12 residues. The DNA for the CDR3 is TGTGCCAGCAGCGGACAGGGAAATACGCAGTATTTT. The encoded protein is CASSGQGNTQYF.

The genes are TRBV7-2 and TRBJ1-5; TRBD1 aligns across 7 bases. This CDR3 spans 15 amino acids. V dropped 6 bases and J dropped 3; count of bases not matched to a gene: 8. Germline V gene lookup returns CDR1 SGHTA and CDR2 FQGNSA. The CDR3 DNA follows: TGTGCCAGCAGGAGGGACAGAGGGGTCAATCAGCCCCAGCATTTT. Translated, it gives CASRRDRGVNQPQHF.

V usage is TRBV19 and J usage is TRBJ2-7, with 10 bases lining up with TRBD1. V dropped 11 bases and J dropped 9; count of bases not matched to a gene: 19. The CDR3 is 15 amino acids. CDR1 is LNHDA, CDR2 SQIVND, per germline (reference sequence). DNA for the CDR3: TGTGCCTCAAAGGGGGAGGACAGGGGGGGTGTTACGCAGTACTTC. Its protein product is CASKGEDRGGVTQYF.

The chain employs TRBV27 and TRBJ2-7; no clear D gene. The CDR3 has 13 residues. Germline V gives CDR1 MNHEY, CDR2 SMNVEV (reference sequence). With 5 bases removed from V and 0 bases from J, the gap between germline ends came to 8 bases. The CDR3, as DNA: TGTGCCAGCAGTAGCAGGTTCTCCTACGAGCAGTACTTC. As protein: CASSSRFSYEQYF.

This rearrangement joins TRBV11-2 to TRBJ1-4, with a weak D call TRBD1 (6 bases). Trimming left V 5 bases short and J 8 bases short, with 15 bases between. Germline CDR1 reads SGHAT; CDR2 reads FQNNGV. The CDR3 has 14 residues. The CDR3 nucleotides read TGTGCCAGCAGCCCCCAAGCAGGGGAAGAAAAACTGTTTTTT. Amino acid sequence: CASSPQAGEEKLFF.

This chain links TRBV7-9 with TRBJ1-3; D gene ambiguous. V lost 1 base and J 0 bases, leaving 4 bases between the germline ends. This CDR3 has 14 amino acids. Germline values: CDR1 SEHNR, CDR2 FQNEAQ (reference sequence). The CDR3 DNA sequence: TGTGCCAGCAGCTTAGTCAGCTCTGGAAACACCATATATTTT. Translation gives CASSLVSSGNTIYF.

The chain recombines TRBV4-1 with TRBJ2-7; 9 positions agree with TRBD1. Germline CDR1 reads MGHRA; CDR2 reads YSYEKL. Trimming removed 3 bases from V and 4 bases from J; junction bases left unmatched: 7. The CDR3 length is 15 residues. For the CDR3, the DNA is TGCGCCAGCAGCCATTCCGGGACAGGGAAATACGAGCAGTACTTC. It translates to CASSHSGTGKYEQYF.

This clone was recorded once. The V call is TRBV9, the J call TRBJ1-1, with 8 nucleotides matching TRBD1. Trimming removed 4 bases from V and 1 base from J; junction bases left unmatched: 3. The CDR3 loop spans 14 amino acids. Germline values: CDR1 SGDLS, CDR2 YYNGEE. As DNA, the CDR3 is TGTGCCAGCAGCCTGGGGACAGGGAACACTGAAGCTTTCTTT. This translates into CASSLGTGNTEAFF.

The genes are TRBV7-2 and TRBJ1-2; D call uncertain. CDR1 and CDR2 (germline): SGHTA, FQGNSA. This CDR3 contains 12 residues. The ends were cut back, 1 base at V and 5 bases at J, with 5 bases in the middle. The CDR3 nucleotides read TGTGCCAGCAGCTTAGGAGGATATGGCTACACCTTC. Its protein product is CASSLGGYGYTF.

The chain links TRBV7-6 to TRBJ2-1; D may be TRBD1 (6 bases). CDR3 length: 14 residues. Germline V CDR1 and CDR2: SGHVS, FNYEAQ. Trimming took 4 bases from V and 7 from J, leaving 14 bases between them. The CDR3 loop reads CASSSPPRGNEQFF. CDR3 DNA: TGTGCCAGCAGCTCGCCGCCTAGGGGGAATGAGCAGTTCTTC.

This clone was seen a handful of times. The DNA for the CDR3 is TGTGCCAGCAGCTTACTTACCTACGAGCAGTACTTC. It specifies CASSLLTYEQYF. The chain employs TRBV7-6 and TRBJ2-7; D remains unclear. The germline gives CDR1 SGHVS, CDR2 FNYEAQ. This CDR3 has 12 residues. With 2 bases removed from V and 2 bases from J, the gap between germline ends came to 4 bases.

This chain joins TRBV30 and TRBJ2-2; 8 nucleotides match TRBD1. There are 16 residues in the CDR3. Trimming at V came to 0 bases and at J to 4 bases, leaving 7 bases not matched to a gene. Germline CDR1 and CDR2: GTSNPN and SVGIG (reference sequence). CDR3 in amino acids: CAWSVRTGSVTGELFF. The CDR3 bases are TGTGCCTGGAGTGTACGGACAGGGTCGGTCACCGGGGAGCTGTTTTTT. Full variable domain (remainder filled in from reference TRBV30 and TRBJ2-2): SQTIHQWPATLVQPVGSPLSLECTVEGTSNPNLYWYRQAAGRGLQLLFYSVGIGQISSEVPQNLSASRPQDRQFILSSKKLLLSDSGFYLCAWSVRTGSVTGELFFGEGSRLTVL.

J is TRBJ2-2 and V is TRBV11-2; maybe TRBD2 (5 bases). Germline CDR1 reads SGHAT; CDR2 reads FQNNGV. V was pared by 3 bases and J by 4 bases, with 9 bases between. This CDR3 contains 14 residues. The CDR3 sequence is CASSFWAGTGELFF. The DNA for the CDR3 is TGTGCCAGCAGCTTCTGGGCGGGCACCGGGGAGCTGTTTTTT.

The V gene is TRBV15, the J gene TRBJ2-5; 13 nucleotides line up with TRBD2. Germline values: CDR1 LNHNV, CDR2 YYDKDF (reference sequence). The CDR3 sequence is 17 residues long. V shed 3 bases and J 5 bases; nucleotides not matched to a gene: 9. The DNA for the CDR3 is TGTGCCACCAGCAGCGGACTAGCGGGGGCCCTCGGCGAGACCCAGTACTTC. This gives the protein CATSSGLAGALGETQYF.